What follows is one T cell receptor (beta chain) and its context. Clones were sequenced by immunoSEQ multiplex PCR, and TCRdb holds only the in-frame ones, with some missing. The sample yields around 52,000 clones, about 90% seen once. The data belong to a study of T cell changes during pregnancy in multiple sclerosis. J lost 5 bases, V lost 6 bases, and 11 bases had no gene match. Germline CDR1 is MNHEY and CDR2 is SMNVEV (reference sequence). The CDR3 is 15 amino acids. This rearrangement joins TRBV27 to TRBJ2-7, with TRBD1 matching over 9 bases. This TCR was sampled from a female donor with multiple sclerosis, enrolled in a pregnancy study. Material: CD4+ T cells from peripheral blood mononuclear cells, obtained in the second trimester of pregnancy. CDR3 residues: CASRDRDRAAHEQYF. CDR3 nucleotides: TGTGCCAGCAGAGACCGGGACAGGGCTGCCCACGAGCAGTACTTC.